These 27 T cell receptor beta chains originate from one sample sequenced in a study of regulatory T cells in long-lasting Graves disease. Regarding time point: persistent/refractory GD, antithyroid drugs over 5 years with positive TRAb. RNA from PBMCs was the source of the TCR library. For TCR beta, libraries came from iRepertoire HTBI primers and Arm-PCR of CDR3 regions. Each CDR3 protein gets one entry after TCRdb re-called the multiplex PCR reads with MiXCR. Among around 510,000 distinct CDR3 sequences listed, around 20% were seen once. The sample here was peripheral blood mononuclear cells (PBMCs), taken when the disease was refractory, from a patient treated with antithyroid drugs. Receptors originate from a female donor with Graves disease.

There are many counts of this clonotype. The rearrangement uses TRBV6-5 and TRBJ1-2; D remains unclear. Per the germline V gene, CDR1 is MNHEY and CDR2 is SVGAGI. The length of the CDR3 is 13 residues. Trimming pared 2 bases from V and 6 bases from J, leaving 10 bases between. The CDR3, as DNA: TGTGCCAGCAGTTACAGGGCCTGGGATGGCTACACCTTC. Amino acid sequence: CASSYRAWDGYTF.

Many counts were recorded for this clonotype. The chain links TRBV2 to TRBJ2-7; TRBD1 or TRBD2 may be the D gene (5 bases each). V lost 6 bases and J lost 3, with 9 bases in between. Germline CDR1 is SNHLY and CDR2 is FYNNEI. This CDR3 region has 12 residues. CDR3 sequence: CASRGTVYEQYF. CDR3 sequence (DNA): TGTGCCAGCAGGGGGACCGTCTACGAGCAGTACTTC.

The gene calls are TRBV28 and TRBJ2-1, with TRBD1 as a possible D gene (6 bases). V lost 4 bases, J lost 4 bases, and 14 bases lay in between. CDR3 size: 15 residues. Germline V lookup: CDR1 MDHEN, CDR2 SYDVKM. The CDR3 here is CASSSQGYLYNEQFF. The CDR3 nucleotides read TGTGCCAGCAGTTCCCAGGGGTATCTTTACAATGAGCAGTTCTTC.

The table lists this clonotype with many counts. The chain combines TRBV6-1 with TRBJ1-1, with D perhaps matching TRBD1 (5 bases). The CDR3 totals 13 residues. With 1 base removed from V and 5 bases from J, the gap between germline ends came to 8 bases. Germline loops: CDR1 MNHNS, CDR2 SASEGT. For the CDR3, the DNA is TGTGCCAGCAGTGAAGTGGGGGGGACTGAAGCTTTCTTT. Translated, it gives CASSEVGGTEAFF.

This clonotype was picked up a small number of times. The chain employs TRBV6-5 and TRBJ2-5; D gene uncertain. The germline V gene encodes CDR1 MNHEY and CDR2 SVGAGI. Trimming stripped 3 bases from V and 7 bases from J, with 9 bases between. The CDR3 runs to 12 residues. The CDR3 DNA is TGTGCCAGCAGTTATGATGGAGTGACCCAGTACTTC. As protein: CASSYDGVTQYF.

The chain employs TRBV2 and TRBJ1-2; perhaps TRBD1 as D (6 bases). V lost 3 bases to trimming and J lost 8 bases, with 13 bases between them. There are 13 residues in the CDR3. Germline-derived CDR1 and CDR2 are SNHLY and FYNNEI. CDR3 sequence reads: CASSDRTVDGYTF. CDR3 sequence (DNA): TGTGCCAGCAGTGACCGGACAGTAGACGGCTACACCTTC.

The chain combines TRBV18 with TRBJ2-2; 7 positions match TRBD2. The CDR3 is 17 residues long. V shed 0 bases and J 4 bases; nucleotides not matched to a gene: 8. Germline values: CDR1 KGHSH, CDR2 LQKENI. The CDR3 DNA reads TGTGCCAGCTCACCACCCCCGGGAGGTTCAAGCACCGGGGAGCTGTTTTTT. Its translation is CASSPPPGGSSTGELFF.

The table lists this clonotype with many counts. V and J are TRBV20-1 and TRBJ2-2; 7 nucleotides match TRBD1. Trimming at V came to 6 bases and at J to 0 bases, leaving 7 bases not matched to a gene. CDR1 DFQATT and CDR2 SNEGSKA come from the germline V gene (reference sequence). The CDR3 covers 15 residues. The CDR3 here is CSAPGGIANTGELFF. CDR3 in DNA: TGCAGTGCCCCAGGGGGAATTGCGAACACCGGGGAGCTGTTTTTT.

This clonotype was recorded at least ten times. The chain couples TRBV28 to TRBJ2-2; no definite D call. The V and J ends lost 4 bases and 7 bases respectively, with 10 bases between them. CDR3 size: 13 residues. Germline V gene lookup returns CDR1 MDHEN and CDR2 SYDVKM. This chain's CDR3 is CASSWAHVGELFF. The CDR3 DNA follows: TGTGCCAGCAGTTGGGCTCACGTCGGGGAGCTGTTTTTT.

This chain connects TRBV24-1 to TRBJ2-3; 14 bases are shared with TRBD2. V was pared by 2 bases and J by 6 bases, with 21 bases of the junction left unmatched. Germline CDR1 and CDR2: KGHDR and SFDVKD. CDR3 length: 22 amino acids. The CDR3 nucleotides read TGTGCCACCAGTGATTGGACAGGGGGCGCGCCTGGGACTAGCGGGAGAAGGGATACGCAGTATTTT. Its protein is CATSDWTGGAPGTSGRRDTQYF.

The sample holds many counts of this clonotype. The chain links TRBV30 to TRBJ1-1; no reliable D call. V lost 1 base and J lost 1, with 7 bases in between. The length of the CDR3 is 13 residues. Germline CDR1 reads GTSNPN; CDR2 reads SVGIG (reference sequence). The CDR3 loop is CAWSGQENTEAFF. The CDR3 DNA reads as TGTGCCTGGAGTGGGCAAGAGAACACTGAAGCTTTCTTT.

This clonotype was observed many times. CDR3 nucleotides: TGTGCCAGCAGCCCTATATTCGACAGCTCCTACGAGCAGTACTTC. It specifies CASSPIFDSSYEQYF. The chain joins TRBV28 to TRBJ2-7; tentatively, D is TRBD1 (5 bases). Germline values: CDR1 MDHEN, CDR2 SYDVKM. This CDR3 is 15 amino acids long. The germline V and J ends were trimmed by 6 bases and 0 bases, with 15 bases remaining between them.

This clonotype appeared a few times. This rearrangement joins TRBV12-3 or TRBV12-4 to TRBJ2-1; D is possibly TRBD1 (5 bases). There are 14 residues in the CDR3. Trimming pared 1 base from V and 8 bases from J, leaving 12 bases between. The CDR3 protein is CASSLVGRFDEQFF. Written as DNA, the CDR3 is TGTGCCAGCAGTTTAGTGGGGCGCTTCGATGAGCAGTTCTTC.

Notes on this clonotype: It may be a read error: a sequence one base away is much more abundant. The chain has TRBV28 and TRBJ1-6; D may be TRBD1 (5 bases). Germline CDR1 is MDHEN and CDR2 is SYDVKM. The CDR3 runs 16 residues. Written as DNA, the CDR3 is TGTGCCAACAGTCTAATCCCCGTCGTGGGGGATTCACCCCTCCACTTT. It yields the protein CANSLIPVVGDSPLHF.

The rearrangement uses TRBV5-1 and TRBJ2-2; the D gene is possibly TRBD2 (6 bases). CDR1 is SGHRS, CDR2 YFSETQ, per germline. Trimming shortened V by 2 bases and J by 1 base, and 9 bases separated the two germline ends. The CDR3 is made up of 15 amino acids. The CDR3 region is CASSFSGENTGELFF. The CDR3 region has the DNA TGCGCCAGCAGCTTTAGCGGCGAGAACACCGGGGAGCTGTTTTTT.

In its sample, this clonotype was seen many times. This chain links TRBV12-3 or TRBV12-4 with TRBJ1-4; weak D call: TRBD1 (5 bases). Trimming shortened V by 5 bases and J by 11 bases, and 12 bases separated the two germline ends. The CDR3 runs to 12 residues. Here the CDR3 reads CASSGTGEKLFF. The DNA for the CDR3 is TGTGCCAGCAGTGGGACTGGTGAGAAACTGTTTTTT.

This clonotype has ten or more counts. V usage is TRBV5-4 and J usage is TRBJ1-2, with D perhaps TRBD1 (6 bases). This CDR3 has 14 residues. The germline V gene has CDR1 SGHNT and CDR2 YYREEE (reference sequence). Trimming removed 3 bases at V and 8 bases at J, with 17 bases between. In nucleotides, the CDR3 is TGTGCCAGCAGCTCACCCCCTCCCGACAGGGGCTACACCTTC. This gives the protein CASSSPPPDRGYTF. Full variable domain (rest looked up from reference TRBV5-4 and TRBJ1-2): ETGVTQSPTHLIKTRGQQVTLRCSSQSGHNTVSWYQQALGQGPQFIFQYYREEENGRGNFPPRFSGLQFPNYSSELNVNALELDDSALYLCASSSPPPDRGYTFGSGTRLTVV.

CDR3 nucleotides: TGTGCCAGTAGTATCGGACTTTACACAATATACAGCAATCAGCCCCAGCATTTT. Translated, it gives CASSIGLYTIYSNQPQHF. The chain links TRBV19 to TRBJ1-5; no clear D gene. There are 18 residues in the CDR3. The ends were cut back, 3 bases at V and 1 base at J, with 19 bases in the middle. CDR1 is LNHDA, CDR2 SQIVND, per germline (reference sequence).

Of note for this clonotype: This may be a read error, as it is one base from a much larger clone. This chain joins TRBV20-1 and TRBJ2-7; 8 bases fit TRBD1. This CDR3 region has 14 residues. With V trimmed by 1 base and J by 3 bases, 5 bases remained unmatched. The V gene's germline CDR1 is DFQATT and CDR2 SNEGSKA (reference sequence). The CDR3 nucleotides read TGCAGTGCTAGAGCCCGGGACAGGAACTACGAGCAGTACTTC. As protein: CSARARDRNYEQYF.

CDR3 loop: CASSERRGPNTEAFF. The CDR3 DNA is TGTGCCAGCAGCGAGCGAAGGGGGCCGAACACTGAAGCTTTCTTT. The genes are TRBV7-8 and TRBJ1-1; TRBD1 matches 7 bases. The V segment lost 5 bases and the J segment 1 base; nucleotides outside the gene matches: 7. Germline CDR1 is SGHVS and CDR2 is FQNEAQ. The CDR3 sequence is 15 residues long.

This clonotype has only a few counts. The rearrangement joins TRBV25-1 to TRBJ1-1; tentative D call: TRBD1 (5 bases). This CDR3 region has 13 residues. Trimming took 3 bases from V and 4 from J, leaving 9 bases between them. Germline values: CDR1 MGHDK, CDR2 SYGVNS. This CDR3 is CASSDQGPTEAFF. The CDR3 region has the DNA TGTGCCAGCAGTGATCAGGGACCCACTGAAGCTTTCTTT.

The chain carries TRBV19 and TRBJ1-1, with TRBD1 matching 9 bases. V shed 4 bases and J 1 base; nucleotides not matched to a gene: 4. There are 15 residues in the CDR3. Germline V CDR1 and CDR2: LNHDA, SQIVND (reference sequence). The CDR3 spells CASSKTGGPNTEAFF. The CDR3 region has the DNA TGTGCCAGTAGTAAAACAGGGGGCCCGAACACTGAAGCTTTCTTT.

The gene calls are TRBV19 and TRBJ1-5; no clear D gene. Germline loops: CDR1 LNHDA, CDR2 SQIVND (reference sequence). This CDR3 region has 13 residues. V was clipped by 3 bases and J by 5 bases, with 8 bases between them. The CDR3 coding sequence is TGTGCCAGTAGTATTGATGGGGATCAGCCCCAGCATTTT. It encodes CASSIDGDQPQHF.

Comments on this clonotype: The CDR3 carries no conserved terminal phenylalanine or tryptophan, so it likely arises from a read error. J is TRBJ2-5 and V is TRBV5-1; TRBD2 agrees at 7 bases. CDR1 and CDR2 (germline): SGHRS, YFSETQ. The CDR3 covers 14 residues. V lost 6 bases, J lost 3 bases, and 8 bases stayed unmatched. CDR3 sequence reads: CASTHRDYEETQYS. The CDR3 DNA sequence: TGCGCCAGCACCCACCGGGACTACGAAGAGACCCAGTACTCC.

In this sample, this clonotype turned up many times. The chain uses TRBV28 and TRBJ2-7, with a tentative D call TRBD1 (5 bases). The CDR3 runs 15 residues. Germline values: CDR1 MDHEN, CDR2 SYDVKM. Trimming left V 2 bases short and J 2 bases short, with 13 bases between. CDR3 in amino acids: CASSLVALRAYEQYF. DNA for the CDR3: TGTGCCAGCAGTTTAGTGGCCCTCAGGGCCTACGAGCAGTACTTC.

This clonotype was counted a few times. The chain is built from TRBV27 and TRBJ2-7; weak D call: TRBD2 (6 bases). This CDR3 region has 13 residues. Per the germline V gene, CDR1 is MNHEY and CDR2 is SMNVEV (reference sequence). The germline V and J ends were trimmed by 10 bases and 0 bases, with 13 bases remaining between them. CDR3 sequence reads: CATRGLNSYEQYF. The DNA for the CDR3 is TGTGCCACCCGGGGACTGAACTCCTACGAGCAGTACTTC.

This clonotype has ten or more counts. The rearrangement joins TRBV28 to TRBJ2-7; 10 bases map to TRBD1. The germline V gene has CDR1 MDHEN and CDR2 SYDVKM. The trim removed 4 bases at V and 1 base at J, leaving 4 bases unmatched. There are 15 residues in the CDR3. CDR3: CASSWEGQGSYEQYF. CDR3 in DNA: TGTGCCAGCAGTTGGGAGGGACAGGGGTCCTACGAGCAGTACTTC.